One and the same sample provided the 29 T cell receptor beta chains below, sequenced in a study of T cells after yellow fever vaccination. TCRdb reprocessed the 5' RACE reads with MiXCR, giving one entry per CDR3 protein. This repertoire shows roughly 520,000 distinct CDR3 sequences, 21% found once; its top ten account for around 17%. Here the sequenced sample was PBMCs, taken approximately 22 days after the first yellow fever vaccination. Source of these receptors: a man aged 18-30 years who received the YFV17D yellow fever vaccine.

This clonotype came up a few times. The chain uses TRBV6-2 or TRBV6-3 and TRBJ1-5, with a tentative D call TRBD1 (5 bases). Germline V gives CDR1 MNHEY, CDR2 SVGEGT. This CDR3 comprises 14 residues. V was cut by 7 bases and J by 7 bases, with 17 bases left in between. The chain's CDR3 is CASKNPGLWQPQHF. CDR3 bases: TGTGCCAGCAAGAACCCAGGGTTATGGCAGCCCCAGCATTTT.

The V call is TRBV29-1, the J call TRBJ1-4; D call uncertain. CDR1 is SQVTM and CDR2 is ANQGSEA in the germline V gene. Trimming removed 7 bases at V and 0 bases at J, with 6 bases between. The CDR3 extends over 12 amino acids. The CDR3 loop is CSAHATNEKLFF. In DNA form, the CDR3 reads TGCAGCGCGCACGCAACTAATGAAAAACTGTTTTTT. The variable domain in full, completed from reference TRBV29-1 and TRBJ1-4, reads SAVISQKPSRDICQRGTSLTIQCQVDSQVTMMFWYRQQPGQSLTLIATANQGSEATYESGFVIDKFPISRPNLTFSTLTVSNMSPEDSSIYLCSAHATNEKLFFGSGTQLSVL.

This clonotype was seen a few times. This chain connects TRBV7-8 to TRBJ2-5, with 10 bases fitting TRBD2. The V gene's germline CDR1 is SGHVS and CDR2 FQNEAQ. This CDR3 is built from 14 residues. J lost 8 bases, V lost 4 bases, and 7 bases had no gene match. CDR3 loop: CASSSSGGLHTQYF. CDR3 coding DNA: TGTGCCAGCAGCTCTAGCGGGGGCCTACACACCCAGTACTTC. Looking up the rest from reference TRBV7-8 and TRBJ2-5 gives the full variable domain: GAGVSQSPRYKVAKRGQDVALRCDPISGHVSLFWYQQALGQGPEFLTYFQNEAQLDKSGLPSDRFFAERPEGSVSTLKIQRTQQEDSAVYLCASSSSGGLHTQYFGPGTRLLVL.

The chain has TRBV7-6 and TRBJ2-5; D uncertain. V lost 3 bases to trimming and J lost 1 base, with 15 bases between them. Germline CDR1 reads SGHVS; CDR2 reads FNYEAQ. This CDR3 has 16 residues. CDR3 DNA sequence: TGTGCCAGCAGCTTCATTGGCGGTACTCGCCAAGAGACCCAGTACTTC. Translation: CASSFIGGTRQETQYF.

The V and J genes are TRBV9 and TRBJ2-2; D not certain. V gave up 3 bases and J gave up 0 bases, with 6 bases separating them. This CDR3 contains 14 residues. Germline lookup yields CDR1 SGDLS and CDR2 YYNGEE. As DNA, the CDR3 is TGTGCCAGCAGCGCTCCTACGAACACCGGGGAGCTGTTTTTT. Its protein is CASSAPTNTGELFF.

This chain uses TRBV5-4 with TRBJ2-7; 7 bases match TRBD1. Germline V lookup: CDR1 SGHNT, CDR2 YYREEE (reference sequence). With V trimmed by 4 bases and J by 3 bases, 7 bases remained unmatched. The CDR3 consists of 14 residues. Here the CDR3 reads CASSAWDSHYEQYF. The CDR3 DNA sequence: TGTGCCAGCAGCGCATGGGACAGCCACTACGAGCAGTACTTC.

This clonotype was seen only a few times. V gene TRBV2 combines with J gene TRBJ1-2, with D perhaps TRBD1 (5 bases). The CDR3 totals 13 residues. The V gene lost 3 bases and the J gene lost 4 bases, with 9 bases spanning the gap. The germline gives CDR1 SNHLY, CDR2 FYNNEI. CDR3 loop: CASSDTDSYGYTF. Here the CDR3 DNA reads TGTGCCAGCAGTGATACCGACAGCTATGGCTACACCTTC. The complete variable domain, with remaining parts taken from reference TRBV2 and TRBJ1-2, reads EPEVTQTPSHQVTQMGQEVILRCVPISNHLYFYWYRQILGQKVEFLVSFYNNEISEKSEIFDDQFSVERPDGSNFTLKIRSTKLEDSAMYFCASSDTDSYGYTFGSGTRLTVV.

This clonotype has at least ten counts. The chain carries TRBV24-1 and TRBJ1-1; tentative D call: TRBD1 (6 bases). There are 13 residues in the CDR3. Between the trimmed V and J ends, which lost 4 bases and 8 bases, there was a span of 13 bases. Germline V lookup: CDR1 KGHDR, CDR2 SFDVKD. CDR3 sequence reads: CATSDGGGPEAFF. The CDR3 coding sequence is TGTGCCACCAGTGACGGAGGGGGTCCCGAAGCTTTCTTT.

The chain couples TRBV11-2 to TRBJ1-2; TRBD1 is a possible D gene (6 bases). Per germline, CDR1 SGHAT and CDR2 FQNNGV. Between the trimmed V and J ends, which lost 0 bases and 4 bases, there was a span of 18 bases. This CDR3 region has 17 residues. Written as DNA, the CDR3 is TGTGCCAGCAGCTTAGACCGGGACACCACGGGGTTCTATGGCTACACCTTC. This gives the protein CASSLDRDTTGFYGYTF. Filled out from reference TRBV11-2 and TRBJ1-2, the complete variable domain reads EAGVAQSPRYKIIEKRQSVAFWCNPISGHATLYWYQQILGQGPKLLIQFQNNGVVDDSQLPKDRFSAERLKGVDSTLKIQPAKLEDSAVYLCASSLDRDTTGFYGYTFGSGTRLTVV.

The chain combines TRBV20-1 with TRBJ2-5; 8 nucleotides match TRBD2. The CDR3 contains 13 residues. Germline V gives CDR1 DFQATT, CDR2 SNEGSKA (reference sequence). Trimming removed 4 bases from V and 4 bases from J; junction bases left unmatched: 5. CDR3 coding DNA: TGCAGTGCTAAAACGGGGGGGCGAGAGACCCAGTACTTC. Its translation is CSAKTGGRETQYF.

This clonotype came up a few times. The chain couples TRBV25-1 to TRBJ2-7; 7 positions agree with TRBD2. The CDR3 is 16 amino acids. Germline V gives CDR1 MGHDK, CDR2 SYGVNS. V was pared by 2 bases and J by 5 bases, with 12 bases of the junction left unmatched. DNA for the CDR3: TGTGCCAGCAGTGAAGGAGGCCCAGCGGGGTGGGACGAGCAGTACTTC. Translated: CASSEGGPAGWDEQYF.

The J gene is TRBJ2-2, the V gene TRBV24-1, with D hard to call. The germline gives CDR1 KGHDR, CDR2 SFDVKD. The CDR3 sequence is 15 residues long. V lost 4 bases, J lost 2 bases, and 10 bases lay in between. This CDR3 reads CATSDPGLNTGELFF. CDR3 nucleotides: TGTGCCACCAGTGACCCGGGTCTCAACACCGGGGAGCTGTTTTTT.

The chain carries TRBV6-2 or TRBV6-3 and TRBJ2-1; D is unresolved. V was clipped by 1 base and J by 2 bases, with 12 bases between them. The CDR3 sequence is 16 residues long. Germline CDR1 and CDR2: MNHEY and SVGEGT. CDR3: CASSYYSLSPYNEQFF. CDR3 bases: TGTGCCAGCAGTTACTATAGTTTATCCCCCTACAATGAGCAGTTCTTC.

This clonotype was observed a handful of times. The V gene is TRBV12-3 or TRBV12-4, the J gene TRBJ1-1; no reliable D call. Trimming pared 2 bases from V and 6 bases from J, leaving 13 bases between. This CDR3 is 14 amino acids long. The CDR3 reads CASSLLTGRSEAFF. The CDR3 DNA follows: TGTGCCAGCAGTTTACTGACCGGAAGGTCTGAAGCTTTCTTT.

The chain carries TRBV2 and TRBJ1-5, with D possibly TRBD1 on 5 matching bases. V gave up 8 bases and J gave up 6 bases, with 11 bases separating them. This CDR3 contains 12 residues. The germline V gene has CDR1 SNHLY and CDR2 FYNNEI. The DNA of the CDR3 is TGTGCCAGCCAGGGTTTAGCTCAGCCCCAGCATTTT. This sequence encodes CASQGLAQPQHF.

This clonotype turned up a few times. J is TRBJ2-3 and V is TRBV19; unclear D gene. Trimming removed 5 bases from V and 0 bases from J, with 12 bases in between. CDR3 length: 15 residues. Germline V gene data show CDR1 as LNHDA and CDR2 as SQIVND (reference sequence). CDR3 sequence: CASSYRHISTDTQYF. The CDR3 DNA is TGTGCCAGTAGTTATCGACATATTAGCACAGATACGCAGTATTTT.

This chain links TRBV15 with TRBJ2-3; D is perhaps TRBD1 or TRBD2 (5 bases each). The ends were cut back, 2 bases at V and 2 bases at J, with 8 bases in the middle. Germline CDR1 reads LNHNV; CDR2 reads YYDKDF (reference sequence). CDR3 length: 14 residues. CDR3: CATSRPGPTDTQYF. In DNA form, the CDR3 reads TGTGCCACCAGCAGACCGGGACCCACAGATACGCAGTATTTT.

The V gene is TRBV7-2, the J gene TRBJ1-2; the D gene is possibly TRBD1 (5 bases). Trimming took off 7 bases at V and 3 bases at J, with 18 bases between the two ends. The CDR3 length is 15 residues. CDR1 and CDR2 from the germline V gene are SGHTA and FQGNSA. The CDR3 sequence: CASTTKGNRDYGYTF. The CDR3 DNA is TGTGCCAGCACCACCAAGGGGAACAGAGACTATGGCTACACCTTC.

The chain employs TRBV5-1 and TRBJ2-7; maybe TRBD2 (5 bases). CDR3 length: 11 residues. Germline assignment: CDR1 SGHRS and CDR2 YFSETQ. As DNA, the CDR3 is TGCGTTGTGGACGGGATCTACGAGCAGTACGTC. This encodes CVVDGIYEQYV.

V usage is TRBV7-2 and J usage is TRBJ2-3; possibly TRBD2 for D (6 bases). The germline V and J ends were trimmed by 6 bases and 0 bases, with 16 bases remaining between them. Germline-derived CDR1 and CDR2 are SGHTA and FQGNSA. The CDR3 is made up of 16 amino acids. CDR3 bases: TGTGCCAGCAGTCAAGAATTGGCGGGAAGCACAGATACGCAGTATTTT. This translates into CASSQELAGSTDTQYF.

In its sample, this clonotype was seen many times. The gene calls are TRBV29-1 and TRBJ2-5; the match to TRBD1 covers 7 bases. Germline assignment: CDR1 SQVTM and CDR2 ANQGSEA. The CDR3 totals 13 residues. After removal of 6 bases from V and 4 bases from J, the junction contained 8 bases not matched to a gene. DNA of the CDR3: TGCAGCGTCGAGGGGGCGTTGGGAGAGACCCAGTACTTC. This translates into CSVEGALGETQYF. Full variable domain (rest looked up from reference TRBV29-1 and TRBJ2-5): SAVISQKPSRDICQRGTSLTIQCQVDSQVTMMFWYRQQPGQSLTLIATANQGSEATYESGFVIDKFPISRPNLTFSTLTVSNMSPEDSSIYLCSVEGALGETQYFGPGTRLLVL.

This chain uses TRBV27 with TRBJ2-5, with TRBD1 as a possible D gene (6 bases). Per the germline V gene, CDR1 is MNHEY and CDR2 is SMNVEV (reference sequence). The CDR3 loop spans 14 amino acids. Trimming cost V 5 bases and J 0 bases, with 10 bases left between them. CDR3 bases: TGTGCCAGCAGTCCGGGACAAAACCAAGAGACCCAGTACTTC. It translates to CASSPGQNQETQYF.

This chain connects TRBV18 to TRBJ2-7, with 7 bases that match TRBD2. CDR1 is KGHSH, CDR2 LQKENI, per germline. The CDR3 extends over 14 amino acids. V trimming: 2 bases; J trimming: 5 bases; junction bases outside the gene matches: 6. The DNA of the CDR3 is TGTGCCAGCTCACCAGGTCTAGCGGAGAACGAGCAGTACTTC. Its translation is CASSPGLAENEQYF.

The chain combines TRBV4-3 with TRBJ2-3, with 13 bases that match TRBD2. The CDR3 is 20 residues long. CDR1 is LGHNA and CDR2 is YSLEER in the germline V gene. After removal of 4 bases from V and 0 bases from J, the junction contained 13 bases not matched to a gene. The CDR3 region is CASSRRGGTSGVRSTDTQYF. The CDR3, as DNA: TGCGCCAGCAGCCGCAGGGGAGGGACTAGCGGGGTAAGGAGCACAGATACGCAGTATTTT.

A few counts support this clonotype. The V call is TRBV7-9, the J call TRBJ2-6, with D perhaps matching TRBD2 (6 bases). The germline V gene encodes CDR1 SEHNR and CDR2 FQNEAQ (reference sequence). The CDR3 has 15 residues. V lost 2 bases and J lost 2, with 7 bases in between. The CDR3 region is CASSLSGAGANVLTF. In DNA form, the CDR3 reads TGTGCCAGCAGCTTATCGGGGGCTGGGGCCAACGTCCTGACTTTC.

This clonotype appeared a few times. The chain couples TRBV18 to TRBJ1-2, with TRBD1 identical over 10 bases. CDR1 is KGHSH and CDR2 is LQKENI in the germline V gene. The trim removed 6 bases at V and 6 bases at J, leaving 7 bases unmatched. CDR3 length: 14 residues. The CDR3 here is CASSRWTGGDGYTF. CDR3 nucleotide sequence: TGTGCCAGCTCCCGTTGGACAGGGGGTGATGGCTACACCTTC.

This clonotype was counted between two and nine times. V usage is TRBV5-1 and J usage is TRBJ2-2, with 8 bases matching TRBD2. CDR1 and CDR2 (germline): SGHRS, YFSETQ. V trimming: 4 bases; J trimming: 7 bases; junction bases outside the gene matches: 12. The CDR3 sequence is 16 residues long. The CDR3 bases are TGCGCCAGCAGCCGAGACACCCGGGAGGGGAGCGGGGAGCTGTTTTTT. Its translation: CASSRDTREGSGELFF.

This clonotype was picked up a small number of times. Here the CDR3 reads CASSSSSDTQYF. CDR3 DNA sequence: TGCGCCAGCAGTAGCAGCTCAGATACGCAGTATTTT. The chain uses TRBV10-1 and TRBJ2-3; no firm D call. This CDR3 is 12 amino acids long. With 5 bases removed from V and 4 bases from J, the gap between germline ends came to 7 bases. The germline V gene has CDR1 WNHNN and CDR2 SYGVQD (reference sequence).

The chain combines TRBV20-1 with TRBJ1-1; TRBD1 matches 12 bases. Trimming at V came to 5 bases and at J to 11 bases, leaving 9 bases not matched to a gene. Germline loops: CDR1 DFQATT, CDR2 SNEGSKA (reference sequence). This CDR3 is 13 amino acids long. CDR3 region: CSAAGTGGPKAFF. DNA for the CDR3: TGCAGTGCTGCCGGGACAGGGGGCCCGAAGGCTTTCTTT.